The source of this T cell receptor beta chain is a study of T cell repertoires in cytomegalovirus infection. On the study more broadly: A matching HLA type, together with CMV infection, was signaled by public TCR beta signatures. General study results and limits: CMV carriers with the relevant HLA were identified by cumulative public TCR beta family frequency. Dominant in the ex vivo response were TCR beta clonotypes restricted by HLA-C and specific for CMV.

One entry per CDR3 protein results from TCRdb running MiXCR on the reads. Among 680,000 or so distinct CDR3 sequences listed, approximately 34% were seen once. Germline loops: CDR1 DFQATT, CDR2 SNEGSKA (reference sequence). The CDR3 extends over 12 amino acids. This clonotype was found a few times. Its antigen is currently unknown. The junction differs from germline at one of its ends, possibly a read error. Sequenced: PBMCs. This sequence was found in a human donor in good health (CMV status not recorded). Some clones in this sample may be carry-over from other donors' samples. The V and J genes are TRBV20-1 and TRBJ2-1; possibly TRBD2 for D (6 bases). DNA for the CDR3: TGCAGTGCTAGAGATTTAAGGGGACTTCCGATCTTC. Translation: CSARDLRGLPIF.